This TCR beta chain was identified in a study of Tregs in tolerant kidney transplant recipients. As to this clone: From the germline J gene comes the end of the CDR3, since the read stops 3 residues before it.

Recipients received nonmyeloablative bone marrow transplants from related graft donors, with transient mixed chimerism. The CDR3 consists of 15 residues. Germline V gene data show CDR1 as GTSNPN and CDR2 as SVGIG (reference sequence). The V end was cut by 2 bases, the J end by 0 bases, with 13 bases between. Profiling relied on immunoSEQ multiplex PCR, and the TCRdb table lists in-frame clones only, not all of them. Its table lists approximately 30,000 clones. Sequences were derived from CD4+ T cells from blood (PBMCs), sampled 24 months after the transplant. The V gene is TRBV30, the J gene TRBJ2-5; D not certain. The receptor comes from a human patient who received a combined kidney and bone marrow transplant. Some T cells may be the graft donor's. The CDR3 here is CAWSHRPTYQETQYF. Partial CDR3 DNA: TGTGCCTGGAGTCACAGACCGACGTACCAAGAGACC.